The 20 T cell receptor beta chains below all came from one sample that was sequenced in a study of cytomegalovirus exposure and HLA in healthy donors. With 60 Vbeta and 13 Jbeta primers, the PCR was carried out. Here immunoSEQ multiplex PCR was the method, and the copy in TCRdb shows in-frame clones only, minus some. The sample carries over 150,000 clones, roughly 75% recorded once. The sequencing input was PBMCs. These receptors were obtained from a man in his thirties or forties in good health and CMV-seropositive.

This clone was counted between two and nine times. The genes are TRBV7-9 and TRBJ2-1; TRBD2 matches at 9 bases. This CDR3 spans 17 amino acids. Germline V gene lookup returns CDR1 SEHNR and CDR2 FQNEAQ (reference sequence). Losses at the gene ends were 2 bases for V and 6 bases for J; bases not matched to a gene: 11. The CDR3 DNA follows: TGTGCCAGCAGCTTATCTGCAGGAGCGGGGGGTTTCAATGAGCAGTTCTTC. Translated: CASSLSAGAGGFNEQFF. The full variable domain, in which reference TRBV7-9 and TRBJ2-1 provide the parts outside the CDR3, is DTGVSQNPRHKITKRGQNVTFRCDPISEHNRLYWYRQTLGQGPEFLTYFQNEAQLEKSRLLSDRFSAERPKGSFSTLEIQRTEQGDSAMYLCASSLSAGAGGFNEQFFGPGTRLTVL.

The CDR3 loop is CASSAQSRTDTQYF. The CDR3 DNA is TGTGCCAGCAGCGCCCAGTCCCGCACAGATACGCAGTATTTT. The chain joins TRBV9 to TRBJ2-3, with no clear D. This CDR3 spans 14 amino acids. The V end was cut by 3 bases, the J end by 1 base, with 9 bases between. The germline V gene encodes CDR1 SGDLS and CDR2 YYNGEE. Combining the CDR3 with reference TRBV9 and TRBJ2-3 gives the whole variable domain DSGVTQTPKHLITATGQRVTLRCSPRSGDLSVYWYQQSLDQGLQFLIQYYNGEERAKGNILERFSAQQFPDLHSELNLSSLELGDSALYFCASSAQSRTDTQYFGPGTRLTVL.

The gene calls are TRBV6-5 and TRBJ2-2, with unresolved D. Germline V gene data show CDR1 as MNHEY and CDR2 as SVGAGI. The V end was cut by 1 base, the J end by 5 bases, with 14 bases between. CDR3 length: 16 amino acids. This CDR3 reads CASSYWPARSTGELFF. In DNA form, the CDR3 reads TGTGCCAGCAGTTACTGGCCAGCGCGATCTACCGGGGAGCTGTTTTTT.

The chain links TRBV30 to TRBJ2-7; D might be TRBD2 (6 bases). The V end lost 2 bases, the J end lost 2 bases, and 13 bases lay between the germline ends. The CDR3 is made up of 14 amino acids. CDR1 is GTSNPN, CDR2 SVGIG, per germline (reference sequence). CDR3 sequence: CAWSRGTHAYEQYF. CDR3 coding DNA: TGTGCCTGGAGTCGGGGGACTCATGCCTACGAGCAGTACTTC. Together with reference TRBV30 and TRBJ2-7, the CDR3 gives the full variable domain: SQTIHQWPATLVQPVGSPLSLECTVEGTSNPNLYWYRQAAGRGLQLLFYSVGIGQISSEVPQNLSASRPQDRQFILSSKKLLLSDSGFYLCAWSRGTHAYEQYFGPGTRLTVT.

V usage is TRBV9 and J usage is TRBJ2-7; 8 bases align to TRBD1. CDR3 length: 16 amino acids. V trimming: 2 bases; J trimming: 0 bases; junction bases outside the gene matches: 7. Germline CDR1 SGDLS, CDR2 YYNGEE. CDR3 in DNA: TGTGCCAGCAGCGTGGGGGGACAGGCTAGCTCCTACGAGCAGTACTTC. Protein: CASSVGGQASSYEQYF.

The J gene is TRBJ1-5, the V gene TRBV30; D is possibly TRBD1 (5 bases). CDR1 and CDR2 from the germline V gene are GTSNPN and SVGIG (reference sequence). This CDR3 has 15 amino acids. V was trimmed by 0 bases and J by 2 bases, leaving 11 bases between them. The CDR3 reads CAWSVRGTGNQPQHF. For the CDR3, the DNA is TGTGCCTGGAGTGTACGGGGGACGGGCAATCAGCCCCAGCATTTT.

CDR3 in amino acids: CASSPRRGDNQETQYF. The CDR3 DNA follows: TGTGCCAGCAGTCCGAGGAGGGGCGACAATCAAGAGACCCAGTACTTC. The chain combines TRBV7-9 with TRBJ2-5, with a weak D call TRBD2 (6 bases). The CDR3 spans 16 residues. The germline V and J ends were trimmed by 6 bases and 2 bases, with 19 bases remaining between them. The germline V gene has CDR1 SEHNR and CDR2 FQNEAQ (reference sequence).

Comments on this clone: A junction end diverges from the germline sequence, so it may reflect a read error. The chain recombines TRBV7-9 with TRBJ1-1; TRBD1 matches at 10 bases. The germline gives CDR1 SEHNR, CDR2 FQNEAQ (reference sequence). The CDR3 has 17 residues. CDR3 sequence (DNA): TGTTCCAGCAGCCCCCCGACAGGGGGCAGGATGAACACTGAAGCTTTCTTT. This codes for CSSSPPTGGRMNTEAFF.

The rearrangement uses TRBV7-2 and TRBJ2-5; tentative D call: TRBD1 (6 bases). The closer fit of TRBJ2-7 to the DNA end suggests the J call may be wrong. The length of the CDR3 is 14 residues. Germline V gene data show CDR1 as SGHTA and CDR2 as FQGNSA. Here the CDR3 DNA reads TGTGCCAGCAGCTTCGGGCAGGGGAGCTACGAGCAGTACTTC. Translation: CASSFGQGSYEQYF.

V gene TRBV30 combines with J gene TRBJ1-1, with D perhaps TRBD1 (5 bases). This CDR3 comprises 15 residues. Germline CDR1 GTSNPN, CDR2 SVGIG (reference sequence). The V and J ends lost 0 bases and 0 bases respectively, with 11 bases between them. The CDR3 region is CAWSVRAGLNTEAFF. The CDR3 DNA follows: TGTGCCTGGAGTGTACGGGCAGGGCTGAACACTGAAGCTTTCTTT.

This sequence joins TRBV5-1 and TRBJ2-3, with TRBD2 matching 7 bases. The germline gives CDR1 SGHRS, CDR2 YFSETQ. CDR3 length: 18 amino acids. Trimming removed 3 bases from V and 0 bases from J; junction bases left unmatched: 13. The CDR3 region has the DNA TGCGCCAGCAGCTCGGGAGGAACAACCGGTTCTAGCACAGATACGCAGTATTTT. Translation gives CASSSGGTTGSSTDTQYF.

The chain is built from TRBV5-1 and TRBJ2-1; maybe TRBD1 (6 bases). CDR1 SGHRS and CDR2 YFSETQ come from the germline V gene. This CDR3 is built from 15 residues. V lost 6 bases, J lost 2 bases, and 15 bases lay in between. CDR3 in amino acids: CASNNGQGPYNEQFF. The CDR3 DNA reads as TGCGCCAGCAATAACGGGCAGGGGCCCTACAATGAGCAGTTCTTC.

This chain uses TRBV10-3 with TRBJ2-1; D is perhaps TRBD1 (7 bases). V was shortened by 2 bases and J by 1 base, with 15 bases between the two germline ends. Germline CDR1 is ENHRY and CDR2 is SYGVKD. The CDR3 runs to 17 residues. CDR3 DNA sequence: TGTGCCATCAGTGAGGGACAGGCGCGGGGTTCCTACAATGAGCAGTTCTTC. Amino acid sequence: CAISEGQARGSYNEQFF.

The V call is TRBV12-5, the J call TRBJ1-3; a weak D match, TRBD1 (5 bases). Germline assignment: CDR1 LGHNT and CDR2 FRNRAP. The CDR3 is 17 residues long. The V end was cut by 3 bases, the J end by 4 bases, with 19 bases between. CDR3 nucleotide sequence: TGTGCTAGTGGTTTACGCCTAGTAGGGGCGAACGGAAACACCATATATTTT. This codes for CASGLRLVGANGNTIYF.

This sequence joins TRBV6-1 and TRBJ2-7, with 10 bases identical to TRBD2. The junction had 4 bases not matched to a gene; V was cut back by 2 bases and J by 3 bases. CDR3 length: 15 residues. The V gene's germline CDR1 is MNHNS and CDR2 SASEGT. The CDR3 nucleotides are TGTGCCAGCAGTGAAAGCCTAGCGGGAGTCTACGAGCAGTACTTC. Protein: CASSESLAGVYEQYF.

The V and J genes are TRBV6-6 and TRBJ2-7; perhaps TRBD1 as D (7 bases). This CDR3 contains 12 residues. V gave up 6 bases and J gave up 6 bases, with 12 bases separating them. Germline CDR1 is MNHNY and CDR2 is SVGAGI (reference sequence). The CDR3 here is CASSPGGREQYF. The DNA for the CDR3 is TGTGCCAGCAGCCCAGGGGGGCGCGAGCAGTACTTC.

The chain uses TRBV6-5 and TRBJ1-1; tentative D call: TRBD1 (6 bases). CDR3 length equals 13 residues. Trimming cost V 4 bases and J 5 bases, with 11 bases left between them. Germline lookup yields CDR1 MNHEY and CDR2 SVGAGI. Here the CDR3 DNA reads TGTGCCAGCAGTTCGCAGGGGTGGACTGAAGCTTTCTTT. Translation: CASSSQGWTEAFF.

The V call is TRBV6-5, the J call TRBJ1-5, with 8 bases lining up with TRBD1. Germline values: CDR1 MNHEY, CDR2 SVGAGI. The CDR3 totals 13 residues. J was trimmed by 7 bases and V by 4 bases; bases with no gene match: 3. DNA of the CDR3: TGTGCCAGCAGTTCGACAGGGGTCCAGCCCCAGCATTTT. Residues: CASSSTGVQPQHF.

This clone turned up a few times. An end of the junction differs from the germline gene, which may be a read error. V gene TRBV7-2 combines with J gene TRBJ1-2; 12 bases align to TRBD1. This CDR3 spans 13 amino acids. Germline V lookup: CDR1 SGHTA, CDR2 FQGNSA. CDR3 amino acids: CASSPDGDRGRIF. For the CDR3, the DNA is TGTGCCAGCAGCCCAGACGGGGACAGGGGGCGAATATTC.

The V call is TRBV5-4, the J call TRBJ2-5, with 10 nucleotides matching TRBD2. CDR1 is SGHNT, CDR2 YYREEE, per germline (reference sequence). CDR3 length equals 17 residues. The V and J ends lost 5 bases and 2 bases, in that order; junction bases with no gene match: 12. CDR3: CASSRAGGVSLQETQYF. The DNA of the CDR3 is TGTGCCAGCAGTAGAGCGGGGGGGGTCTCCTTACAAGAGACCCAGTACTTC.